This entry lists 27 T cell receptor beta chains sequenced from one sample in a study of T cell responses to AZD1222 COVID-19 vaccine (dated by TCRdb to the early 2020s). The time point label here, explained by the study, means: baseline before first vaccination. Library preparation was by the immunoSEQ multiplex PCR assay. TCRdb carries this immuneACCESS record with in-frame sequences only. Its versions omit some clonotypes, under half of them owing to an unresolved V gene in the studies checked, with the rest unexplained. Here the sample has some 49,000 clones; 65% to 80% occur a single time. Roughly 7% of the sample is in the top ten clones. This sample comprised peripheral blood, obtained on day 0 of AZD1222 vaccination. These receptors came from an adult in good health.

The genes are TRBV4-2 and TRBJ2-1; D is perhaps TRBD2 (7 bases). The V gene lost 3 bases and the J gene lost 8 bases, with 17 bases spanning the gap. CDR3 size: 15 residues. Germline CDR1 is LGHNA and CDR2 is YNFKEQ. In nucleotides, the CDR3 is TGTGCCAGCAGCCAGGCAGAGGGGGGGGATGATGAGCAGTTCTTC. It specifies CASSQAEGGDDEQFF.

The rearrangement links TRBV24-1 to TRBJ2-1, with no clear D. V gave up 1 base and J gave up 7 bases, with 4 bases separating them. This CDR3 has 12 residues. CDR1 is KGHDR and CDR2 is SFDVKD in the germline V gene. The CDR3 DNA sequence: TGTGCCACCAGTGATTTTACGAATGAGCAGTTCTTC. It yields the protein CATSDFTNEQFF.

The chain carries TRBV7-2 and TRBJ2-7, with a weak D call TRBD1 (6 bases). The germline V and J ends were trimmed by 2 bases and 3 bases, with 17 bases remaining between them. The CDR3 contains 16 residues. Germline V lookup: CDR1 SGHTA, CDR2 FQGNSA. The CDR3 sequence: CASSLSAGVGDYEQYF. In DNA, the CDR3 is TGTGCCAGCAGCTTAAGTGCAGGGGTAGGGGACTACGAGCAGTACTTC.

The chain joins TRBV7-8 to TRBJ2-5, with D perhaps being TRBD1 or TRBD2 (5 bases each). The V gene lost 5 bases and the J gene lost 4 bases, with 14 bases spanning the gap. CDR3 length: 14 amino acids. Germline V gene lookup returns CDR1 SGHVS and CDR2 FQNEAQ. The CDR3 protein is CASSRGAPPETQYF. The CDR3 bases are TGTGCCAGCAGCCGAGGGGCCCCGCCAGAGACCCAGTACTTC.

The chain employs TRBV30 and TRBJ2-6; tentative D call: TRBD1 (6 bases). V dropped 5 bases and J dropped 0 bases, with 8 bases sitting between them. CDR1 is GTSNPN, CDR2 SVGIG, per germline (reference sequence). The CDR3 totals 14 residues. The CDR3 region has the DNA TGTGCCTGGCTGGACAGCTCTGGGGCCAACGTCCTGACTTTC. It is translated as CAWLDSSGANVLTF.

This clone was counted ten times or more. CDR3 bases: TGTGCCAGTTCGACTTTTAGCAATCAGCCCCAGCATTTT. This sequence encodes CASSTFSNQPQHF. The chain recombines TRBV19 with TRBJ1-5; no clear D gene. The CDR3 is 13 residues long. The germline V gene has CDR1 LNHDA and CDR2 SQIVND (reference sequence). Trimming shortened V by 8 bases and J by 0 bases, and 8 bases separated the two germline ends.

The gene calls are TRBV7-3 and TRBJ2-3; 16 positions match TRBD2. Germline V gene data show CDR1 as SGHTA and CDR2 as FQGTGA. CDR3 length equals 15 residues. With 4 bases clipped from V and 7 bases from J, the junction kept 2 bases outside the gene matches. CDR3 DNA sequence: TGTGCCAGCAGCTCGGGACTAGCGGGAGGGCATACGCAGTATTTT. Amino acid sequence: CASSSGLAGGHTQYF.

The chain joins TRBV28 to TRBJ1-1; D may be TRBD1 (5 bases). Trimming removed 1 base at V and 11 bases at J, with 17 bases between. The CDR3 is made up of 14 amino acids. CDR1 and CDR2 from the germline V gene are MDHEN and SYDVKM. The CDR3 DNA reads as TGTGCCAGCAGTTTATCCCTCAGGGAACGGTCTGCTTTCTTT. As protein: CASSLSLRERSAFF. Full variable domain (remainder filled in from reference TRBV28 and TRBJ1-1): DVKVTQSSRYLVKRTGEKVFLECVQDMDHENMFWYRQDPGLGLRLIYFSYDVKMKEKGDIPEGYSVSREKKERFSLILESASTNQTSMYLCASSLSLRERSAFFGQGTRLTVV.

The V and J genes are TRBV24-1 and TRBJ1-2; 8 bases line up with TRBD1. There are 16 residues in the CDR3. Losses at the gene ends were 3 bases for V and 1 base for J; bases not matched to a gene: 6. Per the germline V gene, CDR1 is KGHDR and CDR2 is SFDVKD. CDR3 region: CATSDAATGVNYGYTF. CDR3 bases: TGTGCCACCAGTGATGCCGCGACAGGGGTTAACTATGGCTACACCTTC.

The chain employs TRBV2 and TRBJ1-3; D not resolved. The germline V and J ends were trimmed by 6 bases and 0 bases, with 18 bases remaining between them. The CDR3 is 17 residues long. CDR1 and CDR2 (germline): SNHLY, FYNNEI. The CDR3 sequence: CASSSQLGTYSGNTIYF. The DNA for the CDR3 is TGTGCCAGCAGCTCTCAGCTGGGCACTTACTCTGGAAACACCATATATTTT.

The chain recombines TRBV19 with TRBJ1-2, with D perhaps matching TRBD1 (5 bases). The V gene's germline CDR1 is LNHDA and CDR2 SQIVND (reference sequence). CDR3 length equals 12 residues. Between the trimmed V and J ends, which lost 6 bases and 8 bases, there was a span of 13 bases. The CDR3 spells CASSDRRDGYTF. The CDR3 coding sequence is TGTGCCAGTAGCGACCGGAGGGACGGCTACACCTTC.

J is TRBJ2-7 and V is TRBV10-1; unclear D gene. The germline gives CDR1 WNHNN, CDR2 SYGVQD (reference sequence). V was clipped by 8 bases and J by 1 base, with 15 bases between them. CDR3 length: 14 residues. CDR3 nucleotides: TGCGCCAGCTCCCCTTTTTGGCCTTCCTACGAGCAGTACTTC. Translating it yields CASSPFWPSYEQYF.

This rearrangement joins TRBV9 to TRBJ2-1; D tentatively reads TRBD1 or TRBD2 (6 bases each). Deletions cut 0 bases from V and 7 bases from J, with 11 bases between. Germline CDR1 and CDR2: SGDLS and YYNGEE. There are 14 residues in the CDR3. The CDR3 sequence is CASSVAGASNEQFF. As DNA, the CDR3 is TGTGCCAGCAGCGTAGCGGGGGCGAGTAATGAGCAGTTCTTC.

CDR3 coding DNA: TGTGCCACCAGTCGAGGGAACACTGAAGCTTTCTTT. It specifies CATSRGNTEAFF. The chain employs TRBV24-1 and TRBJ1-1; D not resolved. V was cut by 6 bases and J by 1 base, with 5 bases left in between. The CDR3 covers 12 residues. Germline values: CDR1 KGHDR, CDR2 SFDVKD.

The chain links TRBV12-5 to TRBJ1-2; 9 positions match TRBD1. Germline values: CDR1 LGHNT, CDR2 FRNRAP. J was trimmed by 5 bases and V by 8 bases; bases with no gene match: 12. This CDR3 comprises 15 residues. The CDR3 bases are TGTGCTAGTCCTTGGGATCCGGGACAGGGATATGGCTACACCTTC. Encoded protein: CASPWDPGQGYGYTF.

This clone was picked up a small number of times. The chain links TRBV30 to TRBJ2-3; no reliable D call. CDR1 GTSNPN and CDR2 SVGIG come from the germline V gene (reference sequence). With 4 bases removed from V and 2 bases from J, the gap between germline ends came to 7 bases. The CDR3 is 12 amino acids. CDR3 in amino acids: CAWILDTDTQYF. In DNA form, the CDR3 reads TGTGCCTGGATTTTGGACACAGATACGCAGTATTTT.

The J gene is TRBJ1-1, the V gene TRBV5-4; D uncertain. Trimming removed 1 base from V and 4 bases from J, with 8 bases in between. CDR3 size: 13 residues. CDR1 and CDR2 from the germline V gene are SGHNT and YYREEE (reference sequence). In DNA form, the CDR3 reads TGTGCCAGCAGCTTGAGAGTGAGCACTGAAGCTTTCTTT. Amino acid sequence: CASSLRVSTEAFF.

The V gene is TRBV29-1, the J gene TRBJ2-5; 10 bases are shared with TRBD2. The trim removed 6 bases at V and 7 bases at J, leaving 5 bases unmatched. This CDR3 spans 12 amino acids. Germline lookup yields CDR1 SQVTM and CDR2 ANQGSEA. In nucleotides, the CDR3 is TGCAGCGTAACTAGCGGGGAACGGACCCAGTACTTC. It specifies CSVTSGERTQYF.

The chain is built from TRBV9 and TRBJ1-6; TRBD1 matches at 7 bases. The trim removed 3 bases at V and 11 bases at J, leaving 8 bases unmatched. This CDR3 contains 14 residues. Germline V CDR1 and CDR2: SGDLS, YYNGEE. CDR3 sequence reads: CASSAHQGGAPLHF. As DNA, the CDR3 is TGTGCCAGCAGCGCCCACCAGGGGGGGGCACCCCTCCACTTT. The full variable domain, rest sourced from reference TRBV9 and TRBJ1-6, is DSGVTQTPKHLITATGQRVTLRCSPRSGDLSVYWYQQSLDQGLQFLIQYYNGEERAKGNILERFSAQQFPDLHSELNLSSLELGDSALYFCASSAHQGGAPLHFGNGTRLTVT.

The chain combines TRBV6-6 with TRBJ1-6, with TRBD1 as a possible D gene (5 bases). V lost 6 bases and J 7 bases, leaving 13 bases between the germline ends. Germline CDR1 and CDR2: MNHNY and SVGAGI (reference sequence). This CDR3 contains 14 residues. CDR3 in amino acids: CASSRDRGNSPLHF. CDR3 DNA sequence: TGTGCCAGCAGCCGGGACCGAGGAAATTCACCCCTCCACTTT.

V and J are TRBV7-9 and TRBJ1-1, with no clear D. CDR1 SEHNR and CDR2 FQNEAQ come from the germline V gene (reference sequence). V gave up 5 bases and J gave up 1 base, with 14 bases separating them. This CDR3 has 15 residues. The CDR3 DNA is TGTGCCAGCAGCCCCCTTTTTACCCCGAACACTGAAGCTTTCTTT. It encodes CASSPLFTPNTEAFF. The full variable domain, rest sourced from reference TRBV7-9 and TRBJ1-1, is DTGVSQNPRHKITKRGQNVTFRCDPISEHNRLYWYRQTLGQGPEFLTYFQNEAQLEKSRLLSDRFSAERPKGSFSTLEIQRTEQGDSAMYLCASSPLFTPNTEAFFGQGTRLTVV.

The rearrangement joins TRBV11-2 to TRBJ1-2, with 7 positions matching TRBD1. Germline CDR1 is SGHAT and CDR2 is FQNNGV. This CDR3 is built from 19 residues. Trimming removed 3 bases from V and 0 bases from J; junction bases left unmatched: 16. The CDR3 nucleotides read TGTGCCAGCAGCTTTCTTAAATCCTCGAGGGACAGATCTAACTATGGCTACACCTTC. Its protein is CASSFLKSSRDRSNYGYTF.

This clone has a handful of counts. CDR3 region: CASNPGQGMSPLHF. The CDR3 DNA sequence: TGTGCCAGCAACCCGGGACAGGGAATGTCACCCCTCCACTTT. The rearrangement joins TRBV6-5 to TRBJ1-6, with 9 bases matching TRBD1. The CDR3 covers 14 residues. The trim removed 7 bases at V and 10 bases at J, leaving 8 bases unmatched. Germline values: CDR1 MNHEY, CDR2 SVGAGI.

The rearrangement links TRBV30 to TRBJ2-7; TRBD1 matches at 7 bases. Trimming removed 6 bases from V and 2 bases from J; junction bases left unmatched: 7. This CDR3 has 13 amino acids. CDR1 GTSNPN and CDR2 SVGIG come from the germline V gene (reference sequence). The CDR3 loop reads CACLTGVPYEQYF. CDR3 coding DNA: TGTGCCTGCCTCACAGGGGTGCCCTACGAGCAGTACTTC.

J is TRBJ2-3 and V is TRBV3-1 (or the pseudogene TRBV3-2); D might be TRBD1 (6 bases). This CDR3 has 18 residues. Germline V gene data show CDR1 as LGHDT and CDR2 as YNNKEL (reference sequence). V was cut by 0 bases and J by 1 base, with 17 bases left in between. The chain's CDR3 is CASSQDLTRGYGTDTQYF. DNA for the CDR3: TGTGCCAGCAGCCAAGACCTCACAAGGGGGTATGGCACAGATACGCAGTATTTT.

This rearrangement joins TRBV28 to TRBJ2-5, with D perhaps being TRBD1 or TRBD2 (5 bases each). The CDR3 covers 14 residues. The V gene lost 4 bases and the J gene lost 2 bases, with 11 bases spanning the gap. Per the germline V gene, CDR1 is MDHEN and CDR2 is SYDVKM. Written as DNA, the CDR3 is TGTGCCAGCAGTTGGGGACCGCAACAAGAGACCCAGTACTTC. It codes for CASSWGPQQETQYF. The variable domain in full, completed from reference TRBV28 and TRBJ2-5, reads DVKVTQSSRYLVKRTGEKVFLECVQDMDHENMFWYRQDPGLGLRLIYFSYDVKMKEKGDIPEGYSVSREKKERFSLILESASTNQTSMYLCASSWGPQQETQYFGPGTRLLVL.

This clone has just one count. The CDR3 sequence: CASSQTGSGNTEAFF. CDR3 DNA sequence: TGTGCCAGCAGTCAGACAGGGTCAGGGAACACTGAAGCTTTCTTT. The chain joins TRBV6-5 to TRBJ1-1; 7 bases are shared with TRBD1. With V trimmed by 5 bases and J by 1 base, 7 bases remained unmatched. CDR3 length: 15 amino acids. Germline CDR1 and CDR2: MNHEY and SVGAGI.